The 8 T cell receptor beta chains below were found in one sample sequenced in a study of T-cell reconstitution after alpha-beta-depleted transplantation in children. Whole-study findings and limits: T-cell numbers and diversity, one year after transplant, stemmed largely from T cells that were newly produced.

Unique molecular identifiers tagged the TCRbeta library. In TCRdb, the PCR reads were re-called with MiXCR into one record per CDR3 protein. The table records around 270,000 distinct CDR3 sequences, approximately 7.3% of them present only once. Their antigen targets remain unknown. The sequences come from peripheral blood, collected 360 days after TCRalphabeta/CD19-depleted stem cell transplant. Source of these receptors: a female patient between 2 and 15 years old who had a stem cell transplant for Fanconi anemia, so the T cells may come from the graft donor.

This clonotype showed up just a few times. CDR3 loop: CASSSTPNRDEPQHF. The CDR3 DNA reads TGTGCCAGCAGCTCGACCCCAAACAGGGACGAGCCCCAGCATTTT. V and J are TRBV3-1 and TRBJ1-5; TRBD1 is a possible D gene (6 bases). CDR1 and CDR2 from the germline V gene are LGHDT and YNNKEL (reference sequence). Trimming left V 5 bases short and J 8 bases short, with 19 bases between. The CDR3 covers 15 residues.

Only a few counts were recorded for this clonotype. The rearrangement uses TRBV20-1 and TRBJ1-1; D gene uncertain. The germline gives CDR1 DFQATT, CDR2 SNEGSKA (reference sequence). The CDR3 spans 13 residues. V dropped 4 bases and J dropped 3 bases, with 12 bases sitting between them. CDR3 in DNA: TGCAGTGCTAAGGAGGGCCCTGACACTGAAGCTTTCTTT. Translation: CSAKEGPDTEAFF.

The J gene is TRBJ2-1, the V gene TRBV4-3; tentative D call: TRBD1 (6 bases). Germline V gene sequence: CDR1 LGHNA, CDR2 YSLEER. The CDR3 runs 13 residues. V gave up 5 bases and J gave up 6 bases, with 11 bases separating them. The CDR3 reads CASSGGLINEQFF. CDR3 DNA sequence: TGCGCCAGCAGCGGGGGCTTAATCAATGAGCAGTTCTTC.

The chain combines TRBV6-1 with TRBJ2-1, with 7 bases lining up with TRBD2. Trimming cost V 5 bases and J 6 bases; bases outside gene matches: 10. Germline V gene data show CDR1 as MNHNS and CDR2 as SASEGT. The CDR3 spans 15 residues. The CDR3 loop reads CASSISGSGSNEQFF. The DNA for the CDR3 is TGTGCCAGCAGTATTAGCGGGTCGGGCAGCAATGAGCAGTTCTTC.

This clonotype showed up many times. The final CDR3 position lacks the conserved phenylalanine or tryptophan, pointing to a likely read error. This chain joins TRBV25-1 and TRBJ1-4; weak D call: TRBD1 (6 bases). V was cut by 6 bases and J by 5 bases, with 10 bases left in between. The CDR3 has 13 amino acids. The germline V gene encodes CDR1 MGHDK and CDR2 SYGVNS. The CDR3 protein is CASSRGLNEKLFL. Written as DNA, the CDR3 is TGTGCCAGCAGCCGGGGGCTGAATGAAAAACTGTTTCTT.

This clonotype was counted many times. This chain connects TRBV30 to TRBJ1-1, with TRBD1 matching over 7 bases. V was pared by 1 base and J by 4 bases, with 0 bases of the junction left unmatched. Germline CDR1 is GTSNPN and CDR2 is SVGIG (reference sequence). This CDR3 has 12 amino acids. For the CDR3, the DNA is TGTGCCTGGAGTGCAGGGGGCACTGAAGCTTTCTTT. It translates to CAWSAGGTEAFF.

This clonotype was recorded many times. This chain uses TRBV6-6 with TRBJ1-5; the D gene is possibly TRBD1 (5 bases). CDR3 length equals 13 residues. Looked up from germline, CDR1 is MNHNY and CDR2 is SVGAGI (reference sequence). V lost 10 bases, J lost 2 bases, and 12 bases lay in between. For the CDR3, the DNA is TGTGCCACCGGTTTAGGGGGCAATCAGCCCCAGCATTTT. It specifies CATGLGGNQPQHF.

This clonotype was found a few times. CDR3 amino acids: CASSYRPGLAVSTDTQYF. DNA for the CDR3: TGCGCCAGCAGCTACAGACCTGGACTAGCGGTTAGCACAGATACGCAGTATTTT. The chain recombines TRBV4-1 with TRBJ2-3; TRBD2 aligns across 10 bases. The CDR3 consists of 18 residues. The junction had 11 bases not matched to a gene; V was cut back by 5 bases and J by 0 bases. From germline, CDR1 is MGHRA and CDR2 YSYEKL.